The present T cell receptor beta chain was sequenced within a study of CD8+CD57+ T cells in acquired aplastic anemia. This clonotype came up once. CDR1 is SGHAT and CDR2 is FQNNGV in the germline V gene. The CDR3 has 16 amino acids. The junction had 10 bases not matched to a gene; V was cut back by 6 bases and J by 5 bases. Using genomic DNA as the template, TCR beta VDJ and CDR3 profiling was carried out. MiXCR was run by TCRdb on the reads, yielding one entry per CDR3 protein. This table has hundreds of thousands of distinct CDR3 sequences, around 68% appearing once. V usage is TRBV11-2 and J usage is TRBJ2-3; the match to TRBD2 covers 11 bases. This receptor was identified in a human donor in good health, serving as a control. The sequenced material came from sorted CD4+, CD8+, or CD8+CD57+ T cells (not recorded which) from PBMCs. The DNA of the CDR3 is TGTGCCAGCAGACCGCCGGGACTAGCGGTACAAGATACGCAGTATTTT. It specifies CASRPPGLAVQDTQYF.